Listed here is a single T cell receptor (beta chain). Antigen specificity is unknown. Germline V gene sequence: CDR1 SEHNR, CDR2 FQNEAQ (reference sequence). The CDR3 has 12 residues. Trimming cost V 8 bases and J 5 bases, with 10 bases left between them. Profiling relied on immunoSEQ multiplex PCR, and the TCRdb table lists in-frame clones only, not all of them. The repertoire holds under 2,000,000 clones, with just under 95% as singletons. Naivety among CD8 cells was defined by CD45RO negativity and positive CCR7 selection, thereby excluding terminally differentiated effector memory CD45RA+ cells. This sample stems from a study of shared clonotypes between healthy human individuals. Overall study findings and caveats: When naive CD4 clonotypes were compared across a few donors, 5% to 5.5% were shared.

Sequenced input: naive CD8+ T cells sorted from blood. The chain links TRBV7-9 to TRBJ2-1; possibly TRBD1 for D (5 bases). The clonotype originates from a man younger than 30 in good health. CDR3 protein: CASSQGNNEQFF. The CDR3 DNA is TGTGCCAGCTCCCAGGGTAACAATGAGCAGTTCTTC.